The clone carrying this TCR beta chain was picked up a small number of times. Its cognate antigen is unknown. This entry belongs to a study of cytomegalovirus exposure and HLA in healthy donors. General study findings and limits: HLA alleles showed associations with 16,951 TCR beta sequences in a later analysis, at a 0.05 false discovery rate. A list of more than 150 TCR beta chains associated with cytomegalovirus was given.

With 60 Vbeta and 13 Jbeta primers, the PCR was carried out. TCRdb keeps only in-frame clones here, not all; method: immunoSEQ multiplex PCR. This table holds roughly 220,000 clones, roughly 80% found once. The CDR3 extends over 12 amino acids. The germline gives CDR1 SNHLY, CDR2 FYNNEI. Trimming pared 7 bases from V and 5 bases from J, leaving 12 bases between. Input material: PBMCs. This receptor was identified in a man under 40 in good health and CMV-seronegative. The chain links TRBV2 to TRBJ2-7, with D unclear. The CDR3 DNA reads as TGTGCCAGCAATGGAGATGTCGACGAGCAGTACTTC. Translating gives CASNGDVDEQYF.